Shown below are 21 T cell receptor beta chains from a single sample sequenced in a study of blood T cell repertoires in COVID-19. Repertoires were generated with immunoSEQ multiplex PCR, while TCRdb's copy carries only in-frame clones and drops some. This sample carries fewer than 110,000 clones, 80% to 90% of them seen once, and the ten largest clones take roughly 3.5%. The specimen was peripheral blood. The receptors were sampled from a human donor in a cohort sampled during active COVID-19.

The chain joins TRBV5-5 to TRBJ2-7; 9 bases are a match to TRBD1. Germline CDR1 SGHKS, CDR2 YYEKEE (reference sequence). Losses at the gene ends were 1 base for V and 6 bases for J; bases not matched to a gene: 11. The CDR3 spans 16 residues. CDR3 protein: CASSLFFGQGFLEQYF. In nucleotides, the CDR3 is TGTGCCAGCAGCTTGTTTTTCGGACAGGGGTTCCTCGAGCAGTACTTC. Based on the CDR3 plus reference TRBV5-5 and TRBJ2-7, the full variable domain is DAGVTQSPTHLIKTRGQQVTLRCSPISGHKSVSWYQQVLGQGPQFIFQYYEKEERGRGNFPDRFSARQFPNYSSELNVNALLLGDSALYLCASSLFFGQGFLEQYFGPGTRLTVT.

V gene TRBV7-9 combines with J gene TRBJ1-5; 7 bases match TRBD1. V gave up 6 bases and J gave up 0 bases; unmatched junction bases: 11. The CDR3 length is 17 residues. Per the germline V gene, CDR1 is SEHNR and CDR2 is FQNEAQ (reference sequence). CDR3 residues: CASSFERDRHSNQPQHF. DNA of the CDR3: TGTGCCAGCAGTTTCGAACGGGACAGACATAGCAATCAGCCCCAGCATTTT. The full variable domain, with the rest looked up from reference TRBV7-9 and TRBJ1-5, is DTGVSQNPRHKITKRGQNVTFRCDPISEHNRLYWYRQTLGQGPEFLTYFQNEAQLEKSRLLSDRFSAERPKGSFSTLEIQRTEQGDSAMYLCASSFERDRHSNQPQHFGDGTRLSIL.

The chain employs TRBV19 and TRBJ2-7; 7 positions agree with TRBD1. The V gene end was trimmed by 3 bases and the J gene end by 6 bases; junction bases not matched to a gene: 11. CDR1 LNHDA and CDR2 SQIVND come from the germline V gene (reference sequence). The length of the CDR3 is 15 residues. The CDR3 is CASSITGTALSEQYF. The CDR3 bases are TGTGCCAGTAGTATCACCGGGACAGCGTTATCCGAGCAGTACTTC.

The genes are TRBV6-2 or TRBV6-3 and TRBJ2-1; 9 bases line up with TRBD2. The CDR3 is 16 amino acids. V was pared by 0 bases and J by 8 bases, with 8 bases of the junction left unmatched. Germline CDR1 MNHEY, CDR2 SVGEGT. The CDR3 protein is CASSYSTAGGLDEQFF. CDR3 coding DNA: TGTGCCAGCAGTTACTCGACAGCGGGAGGTTTGGATGAGCAGTTCTTC.

V gene TRBV30 combines with J gene TRBJ2-1; 12 positions match TRBD2. V gave up 2 bases and J gave up 3 bases; unmatched junction bases: 2. The CDR3 length is 15 residues. Germline CDR1 is GTSNPN and CDR2 is SVGIG (reference sequence). The CDR3 region is CAWSLTSGSYNEQFF. CDR3 coding DNA: TGTGCCTGGAGTCTGACTAGCGGGAGCTACAATGAGCAGTTCTTC.

This clone was seen a single time. The chain uses TRBV19 and TRBJ1-5; no firm D call. This CDR3 has 17 residues. The germline V gene encodes CDR1 LNHDA and CDR2 SQIVND (reference sequence). V lost 7 bases and J 1 base, leaving 20 bases between the germline ends. CDR3 nucleotide sequence: TGTGCCAGTATTACTAACGGAAGCCCGGGGAGCAATCAGCCCCAGCATTTT. This translates into CASITNGSPGSNQPQHF. Combining the CDR3 with reference TRBV19 and TRBJ1-5 gives the whole variable domain DGGITQSPKYLFRKEGQNVTLSCEQNLNHDAMYWYRQDPGQGLRLIYYSQIVNDFQKGDIAEGYSVSREKKESFPLTVTSAQKNPTAFYLCASITNGSPGSNQPQHFGDGTRLSIL.

This clone was found once. The rearrangement joins TRBV4-3 to TRBJ2-1; 10 bases map to TRBD2. V was clipped by 0 bases and J by 6 bases; unmatched bases: 5. The length of the CDR3 is 16 residues. CDR1 and CDR2 (germline): LGHNA, YSLEER. As DNA, the CDR3 is TGCGCCAGCAGCCAAGACCCCGGACTAGCGGTCAATGAGCAGTTCTTC. This sequence encodes CASSQDPGLAVNEQFF.

J is TRBJ2-7 and V is TRBV6-6; weak D call: TRBD2 (7 bases). CDR1 and CDR2 (germline): MNHNY, SVGAGI (reference sequence). The CDR3 spans 15 residues. V dropped 4 bases and J dropped 6 bases, with 19 bases sitting between them. The CDR3 spells CASSSFVGGPAEQYF. The CDR3 coding sequence is TGTGCCAGCAGTTCCTTTGTGGGGGGGCCCGCCGAGCAGTACTTC.

The chain employs TRBV27 and TRBJ2-3; 12 nucleotides match TRBD2. Germline lookup yields CDR1 MNHEY and CDR2 SMNVEV (reference sequence). The CDR3 totals 15 residues. With 7 bases clipped from V and 4 bases from J, the junction kept 6 bases outside the gene matches. This CDR3 is CASISSGRGPDTQYF. The CDR3 nucleotides are TGTGCCAGCATCTCTAGCGGGAGGGGCCCAGATACGCAGTATTTT.

The chain has TRBV28 and TRBJ2-3; 13 bases agree with TRBD2. Germline lookup yields CDR1 MDHEN and CDR2 SYDVKM. There are 18 residues in the CDR3. Losses at the gene ends were 3 bases for V and 2 bases for J; bases not matched to a gene: 8. The DNA of the CDR3 is TGTGCCAGCAGTTTGACCGGAGGGACTAGCGGGACCACAGATACGCAGTATTTT. It yields the protein CASSLTGGTSGTTDTQYF.

The genes are TRBV18 and TRBJ2-7, with TRBD1 identical over 10 bases. The V gene's germline CDR1 is KGHSH and CDR2 LQKENI. With 4 bases clipped from V and 5 bases from J, the junction kept 14 bases outside the gene matches. The CDR3 extends over 17 amino acids. The DNA for the CDR3 is TGTGCCAGCTCACTCGCCCGAGCCGGGACAGGGGCCCACGAGCAGTACTTC. This gives the protein CASSLARAGTGAHEQYF. The whole variable domain, remainder taken from reference TRBV18 and TRBJ2-7, is NAGVMQNPRHLVRRRGQEARLRCSPMKGHSHVYWYRQLPEEGLKFMVYLQKENIIDESGMPKERFSAEFPKEGPSILRIQQVVRGDSAAYFCASSLARAGTGAHEQYFGPGTRLTVT.

J is TRBJ1-3 and V is TRBV5-8, with D perhaps TRBD1 (5 bases). CDR3 length equals 15 residues. V lost 0 bases and J lost 4, with 11 bases in between. Germline V gene lookup returns CDR1 SGHTS and CDR2 YDEGEE. CDR3 in DNA: TGTGCCAGCAGCTTGGACAGGTTCCTCGGAAACACCATATATTTT. Amino acid sequence: CASSLDRFLGNTIYF. Full variable domain (remainder filled in from reference TRBV5-8 and TRBJ1-3): EAGVTQSPTHLIKTRGQQATLRCSPISGHTSVYWYQQALGLGLQFLLWYDEGEERNRGNFPPRFSGRQFPNYSSELNVNALELEDSALYLCASSLDRFLGNTIYFGEGSWLTVV.

The J gene is TRBJ2-7, the V gene TRBV4-2, with D possibly TRBD2 on 6 matching bases. Trimming stripped 1 base from V and 4 bases from J, with 11 bases between. Germline CDR1 and CDR2: LGHNA and YNFKEQ. This CDR3 region has 14 residues. In nucleotides, the CDR3 is TGTGCCAGCAGCCAAGGGTCGGGAGAGTACGAGCAGTACTTC. It is translated as CASSQGSGEYEQYF.

As DNA, the CDR3 is TGCGCCAGCAGCCAAGTAGTGTCCCCTAGCGGGTACAATGAGCAGTTCTTC. Translation gives CASSQVVSPSGYNEQFF. V usage is TRBV4-3 and J usage is TRBJ2-1, with 8 bases lining up with TRBD2. After removal of 1 base from V and 4 bases from J, the junction contained 9 bases not matched to a gene. Per the germline V gene, CDR1 is LGHNA and CDR2 is YSLEER. The CDR3 runs to 17 residues.

This clone was seen a single time. The V and J genes are TRBV24-1 and TRBJ2-7; 7 nucleotides line up with TRBD1. In germline, CDR1 is KGHDR, CDR2 SFDVKD. V was clipped by 1 base and J by 6 bases; unmatched bases: 5. CDR3 length: 14 amino acids. CDR3 protein: CATSDLGTVAEQYF. The DNA for the CDR3 is TGTGCCACCAGTGATTTAGGGACAGTCGCCGAGCAGTACTTC.

The chain links TRBV5-6 to TRBJ2-7; no clear D. CDR1 SGHDT and CDR2 YYEEEE come from the germline V gene. Trimming stripped 0 bases from V and 4 bases from J, with 8 bases between. The CDR3 has 13 amino acids. The CDR3 DNA is TGTGCCAGCAGCTTGGCTGCTACTTACGAGCAGTACTTC. Its protein product is CASSLAATYEQYF.

This clone was counted once. V is TRBV2 and J is TRBJ1-1, with a possible D match to TRBD1 (5 bases). CDR3 length: 17 amino acids. Germline V gene data show CDR1 as SNHLY and CDR2 as FYNNEI. V was cut by 0 bases and J by 0 bases, with 14 bases left in between. CDR3 amino acids: CASSEATAGLMNTEAFF. The CDR3 DNA is TGTGCCAGCAGTGAAGCGACGGCAGGGCTTATGAACACTGAAGCTTTCTTT.

The chain recombines TRBV6-5 with TRBJ1-6; TRBD1 is a possible D gene (5 bases). The V gene's germline CDR1 is MNHEY and CDR2 SVGAGI. V gave up 10 bases and J gave up 10 bases, with 11 bases separating them. This CDR3 is built from 11 residues. The CDR3 DNA sequence: TGTGCCACCTCCCAGGGCTCACCCCTCCACTTT. It is translated as CATSQGSPLHF.

The rearrangement uses TRBV2 and TRBJ1-1; the match to TRBD1 covers 7 bases. The germline gives CDR1 SNHLY, CDR2 FYNNEI. After removal of 3 bases from V and 11 bases from J, the junction contained 18 bases not matched to a gene. The CDR3 has 16 amino acids. CDR3 residues: CASSDPRGQGVSMAFF. CDR3 DNA sequence: TGTGCCAGCAGTGACCCCCGGGGTCAGGGGGTTTCAATGGCTTTCTTT.

V and J are TRBV28 and TRBJ2-5; tentative D call: TRBD1 (7 bases). The germline V gene has CDR1 MDHEN and CDR2 SYDVKM. CDR3 length equals 15 residues. With 10 bases removed from V and 4 bases from J, the gap between germline ends came to 22 bases. The CDR3 sequence: CATEKTGRGVETQYF. CDR3 DNA: TGTGCCACCGAAAAGACAGGGCGCGGGGTAGAGACCCAGTACTTC. Filled out from reference TRBV28 and TRBJ2-5, the complete variable domain reads DVKVTQSSRYLVKRTGEKVFLECVQDMDHENMFWYRQDPGLGLRLIYFSYDVKMKEKGDIPEGYSVSREKKERFSLILESASTNQTSMYLCATEKTGRGVETQYFGPGTRLLVL.

This chain uses TRBV19 with TRBJ1-1, with 8 bases fitting TRBD1. This CDR3 has 15 residues. V lost 5 bases, J lost 1 base, and 6 bases stayed unmatched. CDR1 is LNHDA, CDR2 SQIVND, per germline (reference sequence). DNA for the CDR3: TGTGCCAGTAGTTTTGACAGGGGAGCGAACACTGAAGCTTTCTTT. It yields the protein CASSFDRGANTEAFF.